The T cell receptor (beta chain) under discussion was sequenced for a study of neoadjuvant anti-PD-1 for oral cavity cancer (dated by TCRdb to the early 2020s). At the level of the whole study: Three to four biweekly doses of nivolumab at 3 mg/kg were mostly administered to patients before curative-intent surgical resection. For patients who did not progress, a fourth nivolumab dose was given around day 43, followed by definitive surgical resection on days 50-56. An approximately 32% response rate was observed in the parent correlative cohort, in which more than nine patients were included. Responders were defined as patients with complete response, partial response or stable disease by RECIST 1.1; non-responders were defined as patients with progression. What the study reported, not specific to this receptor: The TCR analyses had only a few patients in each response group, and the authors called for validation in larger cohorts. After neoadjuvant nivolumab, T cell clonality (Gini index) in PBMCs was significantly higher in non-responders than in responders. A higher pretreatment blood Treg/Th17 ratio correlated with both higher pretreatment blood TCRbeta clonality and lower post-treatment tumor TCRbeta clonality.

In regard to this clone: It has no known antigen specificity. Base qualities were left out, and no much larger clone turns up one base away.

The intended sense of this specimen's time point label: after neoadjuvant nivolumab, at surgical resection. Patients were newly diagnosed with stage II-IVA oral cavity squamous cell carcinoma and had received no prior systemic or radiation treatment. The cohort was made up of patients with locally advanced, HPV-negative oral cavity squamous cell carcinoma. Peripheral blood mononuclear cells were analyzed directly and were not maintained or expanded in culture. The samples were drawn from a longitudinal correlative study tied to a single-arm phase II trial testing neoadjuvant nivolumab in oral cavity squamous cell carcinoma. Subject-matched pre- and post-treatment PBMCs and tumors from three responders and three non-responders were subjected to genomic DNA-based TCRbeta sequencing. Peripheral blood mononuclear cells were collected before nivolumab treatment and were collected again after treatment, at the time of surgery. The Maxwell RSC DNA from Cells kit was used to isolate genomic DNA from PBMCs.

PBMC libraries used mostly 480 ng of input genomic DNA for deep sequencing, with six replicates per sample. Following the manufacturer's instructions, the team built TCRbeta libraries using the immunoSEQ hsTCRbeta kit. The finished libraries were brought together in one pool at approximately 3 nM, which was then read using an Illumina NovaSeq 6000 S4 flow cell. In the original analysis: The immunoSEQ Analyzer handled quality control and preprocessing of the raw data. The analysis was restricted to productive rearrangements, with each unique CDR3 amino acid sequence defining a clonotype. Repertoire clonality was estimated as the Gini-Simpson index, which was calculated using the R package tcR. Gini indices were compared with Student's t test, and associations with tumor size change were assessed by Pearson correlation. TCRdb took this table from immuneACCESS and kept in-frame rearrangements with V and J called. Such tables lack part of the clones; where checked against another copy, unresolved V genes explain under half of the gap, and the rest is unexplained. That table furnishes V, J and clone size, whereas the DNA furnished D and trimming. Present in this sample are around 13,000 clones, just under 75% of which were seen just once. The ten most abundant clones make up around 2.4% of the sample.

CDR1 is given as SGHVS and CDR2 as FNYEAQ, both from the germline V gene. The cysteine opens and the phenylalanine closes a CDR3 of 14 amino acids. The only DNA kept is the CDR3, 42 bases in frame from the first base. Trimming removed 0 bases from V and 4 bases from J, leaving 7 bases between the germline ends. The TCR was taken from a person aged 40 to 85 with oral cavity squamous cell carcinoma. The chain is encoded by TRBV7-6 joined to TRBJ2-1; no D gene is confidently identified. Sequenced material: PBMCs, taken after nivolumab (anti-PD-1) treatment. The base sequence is TGTGCCAGCAGCTTAGCGATCCGTTACAATGAGCAGTTCTTC. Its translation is CASSLAIRYNEQFF.